The 16 T cell receptor beta chains given below trace back to one sample, sequenced in a study of shared clonotypes between healthy human individuals (dated by TCRdb to the early 2020s). For the CD8 naive samples, CD45RO-negative cells were positively selected for CCR7, yielding a CD45RA+CCR7+ population from which TemRA cells were excluded. Libraries were made using the immunoSEQ multiplex PCR assay. The table was pulled from immuneACCESS by TCRdb, which kept in-frame rearrangements only. Such tables lose some clones; where checked, under half of the loss comes from unresolved V genes, and the rest has no known cause. A total of around 2,100,000 clones appear in this sample, around 96% of them only once. The top ten clonotypes cover approximately 1% of the sample. Sequencing was performed on naive CD8+ T cells sorted from blood. In light of the paper, this sample's cell subset or site label describes: CD45RA+CCR7+. These receptors originate from a young man in good health.

The chain recombines TRBV5-6 with TRBJ1-1; 7 nucleotides agree with TRBD1. Trimming cost V 5 bases and J 4 bases; bases outside gene matches: 8. In germline, CDR1 is SGHDT, CDR2 YYEEEE. The CDR3 spans 14 residues. The CDR3 here is CASSKTGLGTEAFF. The CDR3, as DNA: TGTGCCAGCAGTAAGACAGGGCTGGGCACTGAAGCTTTCTTT.

Only one count was recorded for this clone. V usage is TRBV5-6 and J usage is TRBJ1-2; D remains unclear. The CDR3 contains 13 residues. Trimming pared 5 bases from V and 13 bases from J, leaving 21 bases between. Germline values: CDR1 SGHDT, CDR2 YYEEEE. The CDR3 reads CASSWGLTEDLTF. The CDR3 region has the DNA TGTGCCAGCAGTTGGGGTTTGACTGAAGATCTCACCTTC.

J is TRBJ2-7 and V is TRBV5-6; 8 bases are shared with TRBD2. V shed 5 bases, J shed 2 bases, and the junction held 12 bases outside the gene matches. CDR3 length: 16 amino acids. Germline V gene lookup returns CDR1 SGHDT and CDR2 YYEEEE. The CDR3 here is CASSPVPGLETYEQYF. The DNA for the CDR3 is TGTGCCAGCAGTCCGGTTCCGGGACTAGAAACCTACGAGCAGTACTTC.

The sample holds one count of this clone. The same CDR3 arises from other DNA sequences in this sample as well. V is TRBV30 and J is TRBJ2-7, with D possibly matching TRBD2 (5 bases). The germline V gene encodes CDR1 GTSNPN and CDR2 SVGIG (reference sequence). CDR3 length: 13 amino acids. The V gene lost 5 bases and the J gene lost 0 bases, with 11 bases spanning the gap. The CDR3 region has the DNA TGTGCCTGGTCTATTGGGAGCTCCTACGAGCAGTACTTC. The encoded protein is CAWSIGSSYEQYF.

The chain recombines TRBV6-5 with TRBJ2-3; 10 nucleotides align to TRBD2. The CDR3 contains 15 residues. Looked up from germline, CDR1 is MNHEY and CDR2 is SVGAGI. V shed 2 bases and J 5 bases; nucleotides not matched to a gene: 4. CDR3 sequence (DNA): TGTGCCAGCAGTTACGGGGGACTAGCGCGAGATACGCAGTATTTT. As protein: CASSYGGLARDTQYF.

This sequence joins TRBV28 and TRBJ1-5, with unresolved D. The CDR3 contains 13 residues. V gave up 3 bases and J gave up 4 bases, with 7 bases separating them. Germline V gene lookup returns CDR1 MDHEN and CDR2 SYDVKM. CDR3 nucleotides: TGTGCCAGCAGTTTCCCGCAAAATCAGCCCCAGCATTTT. Translating it yields CASSFPQNQPQHF.

This sequence joins TRBV10-1 and TRBJ2-7; no clear D. The CDR3 length is 14 residues. Trimming cost V 5 bases and J 0 bases, with 11 bases left between them. Germline V gene sequence: CDR1 WNHNN, CDR2 SYGVQD (reference sequence). The CDR3 spells CASSSGPNSYEQYF. The CDR3 region has the DNA TGCGCCAGCAGTTCCGGACCAAACTCCTACGAGCAGTACTTC.

CDR3 bases: TGTGCTAGTGGTTTAAACAGGGTTGGCACTGAAGCTTTCTTT. Translation gives CASGLNRVGTEAFF. This chain links TRBV12-5 with TRBJ1-1; the D gene is possibly TRBD1 (6 bases). Trimming pared 3 bases from V and 4 bases from J, leaving 12 bases between. The CDR3 consists of 14 residues. CDR1 and CDR2 (germline): LGHNT, FRNRAP.

The chain couples TRBV5-1 to TRBJ1-1, with 8 bases matching TRBD1. V lost 5 bases and J lost 1; bases outside the gene matches: 16. The CDR3 loop spans 18 amino acids. CDR1 and CDR2 from the germline V gene are SGHRS and YFSETQ. In nucleotides, the CDR3 is TGCGCCAGCAGGCCAGATGGCCCAGACAGGGGACAGAACACTGAAGCTTTCTTT. Translated: CASRPDGPDRGQNTEAFF.

This clone occurred once. The chain carries TRBV29-1 and TRBJ2-7, with no clear D. Trimming removed 2 bases from V and 3 bases from J, with 5 bases in between. Looked up from germline, CDR1 is SQVTM and CDR2 is ANQGSEA. The CDR3 totals 11 residues. CDR3 residues: CSVEKNYEQYF. CDR3 coding DNA: TGCAGCGTTGAAAAGAACTACGAGCAGTACTTC.

This clone appeared a single time. This chain uses TRBV2 with TRBJ2-5; TRBD2 aligns across 14 bases. The CDR3 is 17 residues long. J gave up 3 bases and V 8 bases, and 11 bases lay outside the gene matches. CDR1 is SNHLY, CDR2 FYNNEI, per germline. CDR3 sequence reads: CASSGLAGVLGEETQYF. The CDR3 region has the DNA TGTGCCAGCTCGGGACTAGCGGGAGTTTTGGGGGAAGAGACCCAGTACTTC.

The chain is built from TRBV6-5 and TRBJ1-1; D is undetermined. Germline-derived CDR1 and CDR2 are MNHEY and SVGAGI. V was clipped by 11 bases and J by 6 bases, with 13 bases between them. The CDR3 loop spans 11 amino acids. CDR3 nucleotide sequence: TGTGCCGTTGGGGTTCTGCCTGAAGCTTTCTTT. It codes for CAVGVLPEAFF.

V usage is TRBV6-4 and J usage is TRBJ1-2, with TRBD1 identical over 7 bases. The J segment lost 1 base and the V segment lost 10 bases, leaving 15 bases of the junction unmatched. This CDR3 has 16 residues. From germline, CDR1 is MRHNA and CDR2 SNTAGT. CDR3 sequence (DNA): TGTGCCATAAACAGGGGTCTTCTCCGCCTTAACTATGGCTACACCTTC. Translated: CAINRGLLRLNYGYTF.

This chain links TRBV19 with TRBJ2-5; D not resolved. CDR1 and CDR2 from the germline V gene are LNHDA and SQIVND (reference sequence). The germline V and J ends were trimmed by 5 bases and 0 bases, with 13 bases remaining between them. The length of the CDR3 is 15 residues. Written as DNA, the CDR3 is TGTGCCAGTAGTGGCCGCGACACCTACCAAGAGACCCAGTACTTC. Translation: CASSGRDTYQETQYF.

The chain has TRBV7-6 and TRBJ2-4; weak D call: TRBD1 (6 bases). Trimming took 1 base from V and 8 from J, leaving 9 bases between them. CDR3 size: 13 residues. Per the germline V gene, CDR1 is SGHVS and CDR2 is FNYEAQ. This chain's CDR3 is CASSLGGGHIQYF. CDR3 DNA: TGTGCCAGCAGCTTAGGAGGGGGACACATTCAGTACTTC.

This chain links TRBV27 with TRBJ2-7; 7 positions match TRBD1. The germline V gene has CDR1 MNHEY and CDR2 SMNVEV (reference sequence). Trimming cost V 0 bases and J 2 bases; bases outside gene matches: 4. This CDR3 region has 15 residues. Written as DNA, the CDR3 is TGTGCCAGCAGTTTATCGCCGGACAGGACCTACGAGCAGTACTTC. Encoded protein: CASSLSPDRTYEQYF.